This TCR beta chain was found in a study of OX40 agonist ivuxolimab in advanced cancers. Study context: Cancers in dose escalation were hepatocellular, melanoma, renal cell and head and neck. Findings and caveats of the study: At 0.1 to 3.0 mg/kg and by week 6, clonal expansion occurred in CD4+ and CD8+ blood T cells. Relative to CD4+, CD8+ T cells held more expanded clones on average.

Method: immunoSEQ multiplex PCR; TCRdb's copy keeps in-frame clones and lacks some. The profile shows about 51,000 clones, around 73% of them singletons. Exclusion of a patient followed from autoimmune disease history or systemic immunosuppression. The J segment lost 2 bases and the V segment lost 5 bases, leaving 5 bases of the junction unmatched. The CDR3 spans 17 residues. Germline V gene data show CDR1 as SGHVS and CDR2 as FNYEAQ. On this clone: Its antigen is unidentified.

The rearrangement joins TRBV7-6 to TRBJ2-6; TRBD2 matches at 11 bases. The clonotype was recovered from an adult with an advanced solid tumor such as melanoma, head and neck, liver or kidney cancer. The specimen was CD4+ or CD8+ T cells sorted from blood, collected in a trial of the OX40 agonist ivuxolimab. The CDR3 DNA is TGTGCCAGCAGCGTTAGCGGGAGGGCCCCTGGGGCCAACGTCCTGACTTTC. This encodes CASSVSGRAPGANVLTF.